This TCR beta chain is from a study of blood T cells in healthy people across ages. Study-level background: The template switching approach captured approximately one barcoded beta molecule for every two T cells.

Details on this clonotype: What it binds is unknown.

Together with a sample-barcoded 5' primer, a J-beta primer mix was included in a second PCR lasting 7 to 11 cycles. Unique molecular identifiers of 12 random nucleotides labeled each cDNA. TCRdb itself ran the 5' RACE reads through MiXCR, one entry per CDR3 protein. The table shows about 1.7 million distinct CDR3 sequences, with roughly 27% occurring only once. Trimming pared 2 bases from V and 2 bases from J, leaving 24 bases between. Germline V CDR1 and CDR2: DFQATT, SNEGSKA (reference sequence). This CDR3 contains 18 residues. General study results and limits: Roughly linearly, TCR beta diversity per million T cells fell as age increased. PBMCs that were unsorted prevented a conclusive naive versus antigen-experienced comparison.

This receptor was taken from a woman in her 30s in good health. The chain links TRBV20-1 to TRBJ2-5, with a tentative D call TRBD2 (5 bases). The sample consisted of blood. The CDR3: CSARRRILALGLQETQYF. CDR3 sequence (DNA): TGCAGTGCTAGAAGGCGGATCCTAGCCTTGGGGTTGCAAGAGACCCAGTACTTC.